This TCR beta chain was sequenced in a study of T cells in Graves' hyperthyroidism and ophthalmopathy. Overall study: Specimen type is peripheral blood, collected at initial diagnosis prior to any treatment. Points from the study as a whole: Most thyroid-expanded clonotypes above 0.001 were also found in blood.

V shed 3 bases and J shed 3 bases, with 9 bases lying between them. The CDR3 runs 14 residues. Germline loops: CDR1 KGHSH, CDR2 LQKENI. Among ophthalmopathy patients, the Clinical Activity Score reached at least 3, the NOSPECS grade reached at least 4, and duration remained under 3 months. This clonotype came up many times. Its antigen is not identified. Regions amplified from RNA transcripts were the TCR beta CDR3 regions. An initial round of RT-PCR targeting the TCR CDR3 relied on the HTBI primer set. From the multiplex PCR reads, TCRdb called clonotypes with MiXCR, one entry per CDR3 protein. The sample has hundreds of thousands of distinct CDR3 sequences, more than 12% seen once.

The TCR sequence derives from a woman in her forties or fifties with Graves' ophthalmopathy. The sample consisted of blood. The chain couples TRBV18 to TRBJ2-1; perhaps TRBD2 as D (6 bases). CDR3 in amino acids: CASSPMTSYNEQFF. DNA of the CDR3: TGTGCCAGCTCACCGATGACTAGCTACAATGAGCAGTTCTTC. Using reference TRBV18 and TRBJ2-1 for the parts outside the CDR3, the full variable domain is NAGVMQNPRHLVRRRGQEARLRCSPMKGHSHVYWYRQLPEEGLKFMVYLQKENIIDESGMPKERFSAEFPKEGPSILRIQQVVRGDSAAYFCASSPMTSYNEQFFGPGTRLTVL.